This T cell receptor (beta chain) is from a study of blood T cell repertoires in COVID-19. The overall study: COVID-19 samples, acute and convalescent, were from the United States, Italy and Spain. Sample material is recorded as cDNA or gDNA derived from T cells, B-cell-depleted T cells, or PBMCs.

Germline CDR1 is LGHDT and CDR2 is YNNKEL (reference sequence). This CDR3 region has 16 residues. V lost 4 bases, J lost 1 base, and 14 bases lay in between. Original data processing: Scientists estimated how many nucleated cells there were by amplifying reference gene primers. The method was immunoSEQ multiplex PCR; TCRdb's version includes in-frame clones alone and lacks a portion of them. From that table come the V and J calls and clone size; the DNA was used to work out D and trimming. Of roughly 230,000 clones in the sample, 81% were seen once. Sequenced: peripheral blood. The sequence was collected from a woman aged 80 or older with acute or convalescent COVID-19. The rearrangement joins TRBV3-1 (or the pseudogene TRBV3-2) to TRBJ1-5; no definite D call. The CDR3 DNA is TGTGCCAGCAGCCGCGGGGAGGGATCAAGCAATCAGCCCCAGCATTTT. This encodes CASSRGEGSSNQPQHF.